This T cell receptor (beta chain) was identified during a study of T cells after yellow fever vaccination. Study information: Preparation used SMART-Seq v4 Ultra Low Input for the low-cell-number fractions. Study results and caveats: Post-booster samples contained most primary-vaccination clones (approximately 95% CD4, around 88% CD8). Of the clonotypes, a small share occurred in both CD4 and CD8 compartments.

This clonotype was detected many times. Its specificity is unknown. V lost 7 bases and J lost 1, with 7 bases in between. There are 13 residues in the CDR3. Germline CDR1 reads MNHNS; CDR2 reads SASEGT. TCRdb analysed the 5' RACE reads with MiXCR anew, one entry per CDR3 protein. The sample lists hundreds of thousands of distinct CDR3 sequences, about 6% occurring once. This sample comprised PBMCs, obtained 5 days after the yellow fever booster vaccination. The rearrangement links TRBV6-1 to TRBJ2-2; tentatively, D is TRBD2 (5 bases). The origin of this receptor is a man younger than 45 who received the YFV17D yellow fever vaccine. This chain's CDR3 is CASIEGNTGELFF. The CDR3 region has the DNA TGTGCCAGCATTGAGGGGAACACCGGGGAGCTGTTTTTT.